This paragraph reports one T cell receptor beta chain. This clone was observed a handful of times. Its cognate antigen has yet to be identified. No much larger clone exists at a distance of one base, and base qualities are not known. The immunoSEQ Assay was the method used to sequence TCRbeta CDR3 regions. After extraction, genomic DNA underwent amplification by bias-controlled multiplex PCR, followed by high-throughput sequencing. In the original analysis: To quantify the absolute abundance of every unique TCRbeta CDR3 region, sequences were collapsed and filtered. T cell fraction was estimated by normalization of TCRbeta template counts to usable DNA, with usable DNA being measured through amplification of reference genes present in all nucleated cells. Repertoire TCRs were annotated as SARS-CoV-2-specific by exact matching of V gene, CDR3 amino acid sequence and J gene to a known reactive TCR set. MIRA supplied the reference SARS-CoV-2 TCR set, which was filtered for enrichment in COVID-19-positive ImmuneCODE repertoires so that public or cross-reactive TCRs were removed. Based on the MIRA antigens, annotated TCRs were further analysed at the level of specific ORF or position within ORF. Breadth was defined as annotated unique rearrangements over total unique productive rearrangements; depth was the summed frequency of those rearrangements. Two-sided Wilcoxon rank-sum tests were applied when comparing TCR breadth between groups. In its TCRdb copy, this immuneACCESS table keeps in-frame sequences only and misses some clones. Where compared with another copy, unresolved V genes explain less than half of these, and the others have no known cause. V, J and clone size derive from that table, while D and trimming were established from the DNA sequence. The sample table contains roughly 380,000 clones; only one count was recorded for under 95% of them. Roughly 3.9% of the sample comes from the top ten.

Trimming costs V 5 bases and J 8 bases, and their ends lie 7 bases apart. Including the terminal cysteine and phenylalanine, the CDR3 comprises 11 residues. Solely the CDR3 DNA is kept, with 33 bases framed from the first base. The germline V gene supplies CDR1 SGHAT and CDR2 FQNNGV. This entry belongs to a study of Ad26.COV2.S vaccination and SARS-CoV-2 variants (dated by TCRdb to the early 2020s). Describing the broader study: TCRbeta repertoire sequencing served as the tool for gauging how specific and how broad the SARS-CoV-2-reactive T cell receptors were following Ad26.COV2.S vaccination. A total of 32 samples were included in the TCR-sequenced set, comprising roughly 19 Ad26.COV2.S vaccine recipients, 5 placebo recipients and 8 SARS-CoV-2 convalescent individuals. Points the paper makes about the study in general: Non-spike TCR breadth was comparable between vaccine and placebo recipients, consistent with the vaccine containing only spike. Ad26.COV2.S recipients had higher spike-specific TCR breadth than placebo recipients (P = 0.0014). After vaccination, substantial breadth of spike-specific CD8+ and CD4+ T cell responses was reported. The authors noted that the TCR breadth and depth analyses may have underestimated total T cell responses.

According to the study, the label for this sample's time point signals: individuals recovered from natural SARS-CoV-2 infection. The sequence came from a human donor who had recovered from COVID-19. The input for sequencing was peripheral blood, taken after recovery from COVID-19. The rearranged chain carries TRBV11-2 and TRBJ1-3, with no confident D gene call. The DNA sequence reads TGTGCCAGCAGCCCTTATGACACCATATATTTT. Its coded protein is CASSPYDTIYF.